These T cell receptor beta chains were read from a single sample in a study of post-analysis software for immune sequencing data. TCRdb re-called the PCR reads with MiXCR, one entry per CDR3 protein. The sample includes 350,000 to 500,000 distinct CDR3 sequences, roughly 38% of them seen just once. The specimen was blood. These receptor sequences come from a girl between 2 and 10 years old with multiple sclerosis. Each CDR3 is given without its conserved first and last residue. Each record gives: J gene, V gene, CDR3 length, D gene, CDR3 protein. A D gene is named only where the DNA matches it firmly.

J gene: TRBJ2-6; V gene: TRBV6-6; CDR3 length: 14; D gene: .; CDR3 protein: ASSYTRFSGANVLT
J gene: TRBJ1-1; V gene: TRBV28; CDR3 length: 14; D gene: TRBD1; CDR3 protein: ASSSPGDRANTEAF
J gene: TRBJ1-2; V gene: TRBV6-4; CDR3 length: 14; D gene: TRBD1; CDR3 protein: ASRPRRTGSNYGYT
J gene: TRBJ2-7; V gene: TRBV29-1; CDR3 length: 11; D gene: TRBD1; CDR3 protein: SVDGTGGYEQY
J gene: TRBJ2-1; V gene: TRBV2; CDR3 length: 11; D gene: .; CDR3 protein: ASSDFWGNGQF
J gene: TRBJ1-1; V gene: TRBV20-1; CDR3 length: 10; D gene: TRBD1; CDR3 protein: SAREQGIEAF
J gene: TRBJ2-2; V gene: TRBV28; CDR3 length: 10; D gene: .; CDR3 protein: ATVGNTGELF
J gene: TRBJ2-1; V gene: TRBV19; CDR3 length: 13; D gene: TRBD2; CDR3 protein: ASRPRGGRANEQF
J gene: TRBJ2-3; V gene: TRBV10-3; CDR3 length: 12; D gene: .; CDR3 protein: AIMGTKSTDTQY
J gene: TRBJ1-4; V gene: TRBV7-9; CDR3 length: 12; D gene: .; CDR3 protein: ASSSAQQGRKLF
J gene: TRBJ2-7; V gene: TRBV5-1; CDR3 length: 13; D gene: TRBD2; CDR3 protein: ASSWAPGLGTEQY
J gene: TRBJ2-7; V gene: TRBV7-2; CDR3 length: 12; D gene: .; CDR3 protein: ASNRPGGAYEQY
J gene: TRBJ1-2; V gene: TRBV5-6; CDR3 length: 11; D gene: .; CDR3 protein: ASSLMGDGGHT
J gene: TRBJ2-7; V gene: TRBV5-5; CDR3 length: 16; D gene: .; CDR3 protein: ASSPGPPFSTSSYEQY
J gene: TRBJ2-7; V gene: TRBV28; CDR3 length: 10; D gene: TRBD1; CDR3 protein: ASRTGPYEQY
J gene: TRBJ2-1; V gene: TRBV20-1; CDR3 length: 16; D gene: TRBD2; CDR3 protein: SARDRGGLAGKYNEQF
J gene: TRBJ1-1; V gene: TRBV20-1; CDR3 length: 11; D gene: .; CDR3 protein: SAPAPGDTEAF
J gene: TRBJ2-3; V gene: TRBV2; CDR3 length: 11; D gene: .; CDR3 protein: ASSEAPGDTQY
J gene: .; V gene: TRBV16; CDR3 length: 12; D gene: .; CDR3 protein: ASSSTGEGYEQY
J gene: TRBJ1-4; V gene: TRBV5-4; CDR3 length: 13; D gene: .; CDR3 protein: ATSRQTLANEKLF
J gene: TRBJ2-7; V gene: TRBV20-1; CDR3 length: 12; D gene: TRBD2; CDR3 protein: SASETSYIYEQY
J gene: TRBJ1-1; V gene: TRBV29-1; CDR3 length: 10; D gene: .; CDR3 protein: SGARGNTEAF
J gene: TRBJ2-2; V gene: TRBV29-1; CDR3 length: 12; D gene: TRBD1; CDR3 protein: SVAAGGIAGELF
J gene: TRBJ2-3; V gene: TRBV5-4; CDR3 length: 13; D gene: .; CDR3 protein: VSSLGGLRDDTQY
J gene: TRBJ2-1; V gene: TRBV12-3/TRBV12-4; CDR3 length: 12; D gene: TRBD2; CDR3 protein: ASSLGTSRNEQF
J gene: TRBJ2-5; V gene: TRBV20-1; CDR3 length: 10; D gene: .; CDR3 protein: CAKVPGETQY
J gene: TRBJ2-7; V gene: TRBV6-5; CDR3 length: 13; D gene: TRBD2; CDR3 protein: ASSYGGGGTYEQY
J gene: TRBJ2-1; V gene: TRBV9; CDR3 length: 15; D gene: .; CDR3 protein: ASSALGRDFSYNEQF
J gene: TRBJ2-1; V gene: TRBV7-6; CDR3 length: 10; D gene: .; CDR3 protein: ASSPSKVKQF
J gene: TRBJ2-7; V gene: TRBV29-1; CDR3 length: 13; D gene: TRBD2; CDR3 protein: SVEVSSGRIGEQY
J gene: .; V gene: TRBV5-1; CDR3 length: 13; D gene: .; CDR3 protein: ASSSSRPGQLEQY
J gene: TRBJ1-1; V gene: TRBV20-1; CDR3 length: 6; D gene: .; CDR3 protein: SATEAF
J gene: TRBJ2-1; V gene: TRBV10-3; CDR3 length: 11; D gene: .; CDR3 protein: AINSPNYNEQF
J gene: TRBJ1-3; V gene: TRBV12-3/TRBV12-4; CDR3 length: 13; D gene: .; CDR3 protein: ASSPNRHSRNTIY
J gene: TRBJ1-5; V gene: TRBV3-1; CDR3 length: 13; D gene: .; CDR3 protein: ASSLGHYSNQPQH
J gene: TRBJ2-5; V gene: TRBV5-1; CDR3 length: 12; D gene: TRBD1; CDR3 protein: ASSQGQVQETQY
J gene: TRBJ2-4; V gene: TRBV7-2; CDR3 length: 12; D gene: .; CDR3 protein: ASRPRTSKNIQY
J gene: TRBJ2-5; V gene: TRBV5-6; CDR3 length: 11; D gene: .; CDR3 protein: ASSLEGIETQY
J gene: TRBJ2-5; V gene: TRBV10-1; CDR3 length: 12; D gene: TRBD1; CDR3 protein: ASSANRGEETQY
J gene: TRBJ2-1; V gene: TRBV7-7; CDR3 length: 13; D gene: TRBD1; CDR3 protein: ASSYGTGYDNEQF
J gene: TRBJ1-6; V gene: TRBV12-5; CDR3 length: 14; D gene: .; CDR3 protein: ASGSSAPGRNSPLH
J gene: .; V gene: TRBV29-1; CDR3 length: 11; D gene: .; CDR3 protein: SAGGLANHEQY
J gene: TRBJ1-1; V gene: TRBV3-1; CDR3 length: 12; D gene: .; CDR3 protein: ASTLGAAPGGAF
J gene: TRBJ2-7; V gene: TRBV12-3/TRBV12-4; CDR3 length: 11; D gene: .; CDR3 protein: ASSLQRLGEQY
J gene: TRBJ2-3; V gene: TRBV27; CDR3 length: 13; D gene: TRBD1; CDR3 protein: ASTRSGTGGITQY
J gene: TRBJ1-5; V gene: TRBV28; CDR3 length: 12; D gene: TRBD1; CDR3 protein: ASRRQGGNQPQH
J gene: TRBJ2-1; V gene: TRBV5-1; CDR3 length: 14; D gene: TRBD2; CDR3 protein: ASSSSGAVSYNEQF
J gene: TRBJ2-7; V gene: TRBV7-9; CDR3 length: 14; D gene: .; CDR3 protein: ASSPRVAGNVYEQY
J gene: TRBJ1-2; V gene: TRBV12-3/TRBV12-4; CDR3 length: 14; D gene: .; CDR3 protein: ASSSRRRTLNYGYT
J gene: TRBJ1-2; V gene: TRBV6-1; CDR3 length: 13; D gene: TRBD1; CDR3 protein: ASSEVQGTVYGYT